Here is one T cell receptor (beta chain) with its context. Its antigen remains unidentified. Trimming removed 4 bases from V and 4 bases from J, with 10 bases in between. This CDR3 is built from 14 residues. Germline V lookup: CDR1 SGHAT, CDR2 FQNNGV. Amplification used 60 Vbeta primers and 13 Jbeta primers. The data were produced by immunoSEQ multiplex PCR, yet TCRdb's version contains in-frame clones alone and is incomplete. The sample has 150,000 to 200,000 clones, around three quarters seen once; the top ten hold 1.5% to 2%. The data originate from a study of cytomegalovirus exposure and HLA in healthy donors. Study-wide background: Prior work identified about 120 million unique TCR beta sequences in 150 million to 200 million T cells. Regarding the study as a whole: The number of N-insertions in an Asian-associated ancestry cluster was reportedly below the roughly 700-donor mean in a later analysis. Common viral pathogens (according to a later analysis) appeared linked to several of the most significant clusters.

This clonotype originated in a woman between 25 and 40 years old in good health and CMV-seronegative. Sequenced: PBMCs. This sequence joins TRBV11-2 and TRBJ2-2; no clear D gene. CDR3 sequence: CASSSVAPTGELFF. In DNA form, the CDR3 reads TGTGCCAGCAGCTCGGTTGCCCCCACCGGGGAGCTGTTTTTT.